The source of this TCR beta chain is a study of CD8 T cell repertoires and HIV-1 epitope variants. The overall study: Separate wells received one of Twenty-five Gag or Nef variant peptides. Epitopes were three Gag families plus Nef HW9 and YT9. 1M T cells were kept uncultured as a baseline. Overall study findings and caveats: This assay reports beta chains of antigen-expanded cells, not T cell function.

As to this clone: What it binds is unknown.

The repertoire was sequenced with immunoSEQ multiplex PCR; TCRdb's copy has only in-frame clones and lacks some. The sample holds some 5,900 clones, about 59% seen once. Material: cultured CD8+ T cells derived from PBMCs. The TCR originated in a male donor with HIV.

The CDR3 loop reads CASSVYGETQYF. The CDR3 DNA follows: TGTGCCAGCAGTGTTTATGGGGAGACCCAGTACTTC. This chain uses TRBV27 with TRBJ2-5; D gene ambiguous. Germline CDR1 MNHEY, CDR2 SMNVEV (reference sequence). V was cut by 5 bases and J by 5 bases, with 9 bases left in between. This CDR3 has 12 amino acids.